This record covers a single T cell receptor (beta chain). The antigen is not known. These data come from a study of monozygotic twins with inflammatory bowel disease. Study results and caveats: Differences in immunosuppressive treatment may have been a source of added variability in patient repertoires. Repertoire likeness was no different across concordant and discordant twins, perhaps owing to restricted power.

CDR3 length: 13 residues. The template switching step added UMIs that contained a 6-nucleotide sample barcode. No DNA is given; TCRdb re-called the 5' RACE reads and lists each CDR3 protein once. The sample's table shows about 300,000 distinct CDR3 sequences. The specimen was blood. This receptor was taken from a human donor with ulcerative colitis or Crohn's disease, or a healthy co-twin of an affected twin (not recorded which). V is TRBV12-3 or TRBV12-4 and J is TRBJ2-3. The chain's CDR3 is CASRGTESDTQYF.